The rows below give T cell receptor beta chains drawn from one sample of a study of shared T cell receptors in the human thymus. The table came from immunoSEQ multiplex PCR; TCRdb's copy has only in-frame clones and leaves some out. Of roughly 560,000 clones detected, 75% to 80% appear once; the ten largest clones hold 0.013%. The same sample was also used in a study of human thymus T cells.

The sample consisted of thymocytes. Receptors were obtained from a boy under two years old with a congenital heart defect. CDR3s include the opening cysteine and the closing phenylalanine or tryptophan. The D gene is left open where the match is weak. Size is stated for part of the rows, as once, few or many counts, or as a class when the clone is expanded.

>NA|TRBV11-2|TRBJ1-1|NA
CASSSRGDTEAFF
TGTGCCAGCAGCTCCAGGGGTGACACTGAAGCTTTCTTT
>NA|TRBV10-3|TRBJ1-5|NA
CAISENAYNQPQHF
TGTGCCATCAGTGAGAACGCCTACAATCAGCCCCAGCATTTT
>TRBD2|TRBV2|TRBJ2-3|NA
CASSPNLTSGRACNADTQYF
TGTGCCAGCAGTCCGAATTTAACTAGCGGGAGGGCGTGTAACGCAGATACGCAGTATTTT
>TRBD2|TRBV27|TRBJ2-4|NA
CASSSPPVAGGGIQYF
TGTGCCAGCAGTAGCCCCCCAGTAGCGGGAGGTGGCATTCAGTACTTC
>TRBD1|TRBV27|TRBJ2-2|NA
CASSLKRTGVWGGELFF
TGTGCCAGCAGTTTAAAAAGGACAGGAGTCTGGGGCGGGGAGCTGTTTTTT
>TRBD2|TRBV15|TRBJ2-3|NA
CATSTSGTSGLTTLPTDTQYF
TGTGCCACCAGCACCTCAGGGACTAGCGGACTCACCACCTTACCCACAGATACGCAGTATTTT
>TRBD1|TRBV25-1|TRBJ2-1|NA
CASSGPGQGYNEQFF
TGTGCCAGCAGTGGGCCGGGACAGGGGTACAATGAGCAGTTCTTC
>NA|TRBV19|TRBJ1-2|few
CASKPREFGGYTF
TGTGCCAGTAAACCACGGGAGTTCGGTGGCTACACCTTC
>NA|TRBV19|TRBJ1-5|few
CASSIEGANQPQHF
TGTGCCAGTAGTATAGAGGGGGCCAATCAGCCCCAGCATTTT
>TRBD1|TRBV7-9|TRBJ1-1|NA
CASRRGGRTEAFF
TGTGCCAGCAGAAGAGGGGGCCGAACTGAAGCTTTCTTT
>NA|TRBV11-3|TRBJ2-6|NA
CASSLGVSSGANVLTF
TGTGCCAGCAGCTTAGGTGTGAGCTCTGGGGCCAACGTCCTGACTTTC
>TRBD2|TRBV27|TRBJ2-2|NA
CASSFRGSANTGELFF
TGTGCCAGCAGTTTCCGCGGGAGCGCGAACACCGGGGAGCTGTTTTTT
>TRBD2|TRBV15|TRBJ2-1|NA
CATSRDGSGRFNEQFF
TGTGCCACCAGCAGAGATGGAAGCGGGAGGTTCAATGAGCAGTTCTTC
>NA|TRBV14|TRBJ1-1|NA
CASSQGGVNTEAFF
TGTGCCAGCAGCCAAGGAGGAGTGAACACTGAAGCTTTCTTT
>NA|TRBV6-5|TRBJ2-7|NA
CATRERACSYEQYF
TGTGCCACCCGGGAGAGGGCCTGCTCCTACGAGCAGTACTTC
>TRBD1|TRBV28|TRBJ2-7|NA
CASSLEGALNF
TGTGCCAGCAGTTTAGAGGGGGCGCTGAACTTC
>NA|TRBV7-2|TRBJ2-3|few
CASSIKGAPTRTTDTQYF
TGTGCCAGCAGCATCAAAGGGGCTCCGACTAGAACCACAGATACGCAGTATTTT
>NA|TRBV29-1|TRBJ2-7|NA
CSAVSGQPATGEQYF
TGCAGCGCTGTCTCCGGACAGCCAGCTACGGGGGAGCAGTACTTC
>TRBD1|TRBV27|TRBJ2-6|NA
CASPRDRGVPGANVLTF
TGTGCCAGCCCCCGGGACAGGGGAGTCCCCGGGGCCAACGTCCTGACTTTC
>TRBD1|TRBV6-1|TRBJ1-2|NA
CASIRTGGADGYTF
TGTGCCAGCATCAGGACAGGGGGCGCTGATGGCTACACCTTC
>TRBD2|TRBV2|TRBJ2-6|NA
CASRRTSGAGWANVLTF
TGTGCCAGCAGGCGAACTAGCGGGGCCGGTTGGGCCAACGTCCTGACTTTC
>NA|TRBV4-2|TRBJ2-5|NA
CASSQVEQETQYF
TGTGCCAGCAGCCAAGTGGAGCAAGAGACCCAGTACTTC
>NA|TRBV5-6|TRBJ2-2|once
CASSLDATNTGELFF
TGTGCCAGCAGCTTGGACGCTACGAACACCGGGGAGCTGTTTTTT
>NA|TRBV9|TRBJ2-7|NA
CASSVAPTTYEQYF
TGTGCCAGCAGCGTAGCTCCTACTACCTACGAGCAGTACTTC
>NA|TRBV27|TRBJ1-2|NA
CASSLSAARSYGYTF
TGTGCCAGCAGTTTATCAGCCGCCCGGAGCTATGGCTACACCTTC
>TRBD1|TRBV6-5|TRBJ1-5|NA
CASRGQGWNQPQHF
TGTGCCAGCAGAGGACAGGGATGGAATCAGCCCCAGCATTTT
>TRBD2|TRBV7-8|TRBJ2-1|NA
CASSLKGPGLAPNEQFF
TGTGCCAGCAGCTTAAAAGGCCCGGGACTAGCACCAAATGAGCAGTTCTTC
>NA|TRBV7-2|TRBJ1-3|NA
CASSLVKGTIYF
TGTGCCAGCAGCTTAGTCAAGGGGACCATATATTTT
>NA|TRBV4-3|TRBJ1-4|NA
CASSQQTGRGTNEKLFF
TGCGCCAGCAGCCAACAAACAGGGCGCGGTACTAATGAAAAACTGTTTTTT
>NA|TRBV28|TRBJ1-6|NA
CASTGRVNSPLHF
TGTGCCAGCACGGGCAGGGTTAATTCACCCCTCCACTTT
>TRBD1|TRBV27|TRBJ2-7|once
CASSPWTGTEQYF
TGTGCCAGCAGTCCATGGACAGGGACCGAGCAGTACTTC
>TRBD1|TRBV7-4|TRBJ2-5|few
CASSLERQGSETQYF
TGTGCCAGCAGCTTGGAGAGACAGGGATCGGAGACCCAGTACTTC
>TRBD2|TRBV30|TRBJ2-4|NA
CAWSPVGEGPLAKNIQYF
TGTGCCTGGAGCCCAGTGGGGGAGGGCCCTCTGGCCAAAAACATTCAGTACTTC
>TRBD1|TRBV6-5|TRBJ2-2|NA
CASRDGTGSTGELFF
TGTGCCAGCAGAGACGGGACAGGATCCACCGGGGAGCTGTTTTTT
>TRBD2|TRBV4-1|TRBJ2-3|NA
CASSRRLAASTDTQYF
TGCGCCAGCAGCCGTCGACTAGCGGCTAGCACAGATACGCAGTATTTT
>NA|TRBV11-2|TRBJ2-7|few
CASSPWSHEQYF
TGTGCCAGCAGCCCTTGGAGCCACGAGCAGTACTTC
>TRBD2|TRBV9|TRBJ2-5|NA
CASSVYSGRAKGQETQYF
TGTGCCAGCAGCGTATATAGCGGGAGGGCCAAGGGCCAAGAGACCCAGTACTTC
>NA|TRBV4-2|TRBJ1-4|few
CASSQWDPGGEKLFF
TGTGCCAGCAGCCAGTGGGACCCAGGAGGGGAAAAACTGTTTTTT
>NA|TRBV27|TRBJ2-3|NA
CASSLWDSTDTQYF
TGTGCCAGCAGTTTGTGGGACTCCACAGATACGCAGTATTTT
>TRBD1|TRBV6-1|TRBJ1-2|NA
CASRQGVPYGYTF
TGTGCCAGCAGACAGGGGGTTCCCTATGGCTACACCTTC
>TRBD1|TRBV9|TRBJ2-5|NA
CASSADRGGPETQYF
TGTGCCAGCAGCGCGGACAGGGGGGGGCCTGAGACCCAGTACTTC
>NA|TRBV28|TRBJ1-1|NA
CASSATGRGMNTEAFF
TGTGCCAGCAGTGCAACAGGGAGGGGGATGAACACTGAAGCTTTCTTT
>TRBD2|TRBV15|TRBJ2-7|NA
CATSRGLAGAHEQYF
TGTGCCACCAGCAGGGGACTAGCGGGAGCCCACGAGCAGTACTTC
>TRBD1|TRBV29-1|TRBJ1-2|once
CSVETGAGYTF
TGCAGCGTTGAAACAGGGGCCGGCTACACCTTC
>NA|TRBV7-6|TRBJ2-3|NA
CASSLRVCHTDTQYF
TGTGCCAGCAGCTTACGGGTATGCCACACAGATACGCAGTATTTT
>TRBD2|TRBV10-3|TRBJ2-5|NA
CAISALAGGQETQYF
TGTGCCATCAGTGCCCTGGCGGGAGGGCAAGAGACCCAGTACTTC
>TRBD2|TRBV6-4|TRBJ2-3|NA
CASSPEGGSTKGTDTQYF
TGTGCCAGCAGTCCAGAGGGCGGGAGTACGAAAGGCACAGATACGCAGTATTTT